The following is a TCR beta chain sequence with its context. The sample belongs to a study of blood T cell repertoires in COVID-19. CDR1 and CDR2 from the germline V gene are SGHAT and FQNNGV. This CDR3 has 15 residues. V gave up 4 bases and J gave up 4 bases; unmatched junction bases: 8. Resolution of symptoms, clearance, or two negative PCRs was present in recovered Cohort 3 donors. As handled by the study authors: Quantification of nucleated cells was approximated via reference gene primer amplification. Here immunoSEQ multiplex PCR was the method, and the copy in TCRdb shows in-frame clones only, minus some. V and J calls and clone size come straight from that table; D and trimming were deduced from the DNA. Of about 350,000 clones in the sample, about 90% were seen once.

J is TRBJ1-1 and V is TRBV11-2; TRBD1 agrees at 8 bases. The sample was PBMCs or T cells enriched from blood (not recorded which). The receptor comes from a woman in her thirties who had recovered from COVID-19. The CDR3 coding sequence is TGTGCCAGCAGCTCCAAACCCACAGGGGGCACTGAAGCTTTCTTT. Protein product: CASSSKPTGGTEAFF.